Presented here are 13 T cell receptor beta chains from one specimen sequenced in a study of T cells in women clearing cervical HPV infection. Clones were read by immunoSEQ multiplex PCR, and TCRdb kept only the in-frame ones, dropping some. The listing contains roughly 30,000 clones. Specimen: blood buffy coat. The source is a woman aged 18-69 years with a cervical HPV16 infection that either progressed to CIN3+ or cleared (not recorded which).

The sequenced part of the CDR3 DNA is TGTGCCAGCTCCGAAGACCGGACAGACGAATTCTATGGC. Residues: CASSEDRTDEFYG. The CDR3 reads in full as CASSEDRTDEFYGYTF. The V call is TRBV18, the J call TRBJ1-2; a possible D gene is TRBD1 (6 bases). The read terminates 3 residues ahead of where the CDR3 ends, so the germline J gene completes it. CDR3 length: 16 amino acids. Trimming left V 6 bases short and J 4 bases short, with 21 bases between. The germline CDR1 and CDR2 sequences are KGHSH and LQKENI.

Details on this clone: The read halts 3 residues ahead of the CDR3 end, with the missing end drawn from the germline J gene. The chain uses TRBV30 and TRBJ2-1; D gene uncertain. CDR1 and CDR2 (germline): GTSNPN, SVGIG (reference sequence). V was shortened by 2 bases and J by 3 bases, with 14 bases between the two germline ends. This CDR3 comprises 15 residues. The sequenced part of the CDR3 DNA is TGTGCCTGGAGTCCCGGTTCGGCAGGCTACAATGAG. This sequence encodes CAWSPGSAGYNE. The whole CDR3 sequence reads CAWSPGSAGYNEQFF.

The DNA read from the CDR3 is TGCAGCGTCGACCCGACAGGGCCCCAAGAGACC. As protein: CSVDPTGPQET. The whole CDR3 sequence is CSVDPTGPQETQYF. The rearrangement uses TRBV29-1 and TRBJ2-5; 7 bases are a match to TRBD1. The CDR3 end falls 3 residues outside the read, so it is completed with the germline J gene. Germline values: CDR1 SQVTM, CDR2 ANQGSEA. Germline trimming cut 6 bases from V and 1 base from J; bases unmatched to any gene: 8. The CDR3 extends over 14 amino acids.

Worth noting for this clone: With the read ending 3 residues before the CDR3 end, the germline J gene is used to fill in that end. The rearrangement uses TRBV4-2 and TRBJ2-5; 10 bases align to TRBD1. Per germline, CDR1 LGHNA and CDR2 YNFKEQ. This CDR3 contains 15 residues. V lost 5 bases, J lost 2 bases, and 5 bases stayed unmatched. The part of the CDR3 DNA that was read is TGTGCCAGCAGCTCCGGACAGGGGGGGCAAGAGACC. Amino acids: CASSSGQGGQET. From start to end, the CDR3 is CASSSGQGGQETQYF.

Turning to this clone: The CDR3 end lies 3 residues beyond the end of the read and is filled in from the germline J gene. V usage is TRBV7-2 and J usage is TRBJ2-3, with TRBD1 matching 7 bases. The CDR3 has 15 residues. V lost 4 bases, J lost 2 bases, and 6 bases stayed unmatched. Per the germline V gene, CDR1 is SGHTA and CDR2 is FQGNSA. The CDR3 loop is CASSSEGQTTDTQYF. Partial CDR3 DNA: TGTGCCAGCAGCTCCGAGGGACAGACCACAGATACG.

Regarding this clone: The CDR3 end falls 3 residues outside the read, so it is completed with the germline J gene. V gene TRBV14 combines with J gene TRBJ2-3; D not resolved. V was pared by 1 base and J by 0 bases, with 8 bases between. In germline, CDR1 is SGHDN, CDR2 FVKESK. The CDR3 is made up of 15 amino acids. CDR3 bases read: TGTGCCAGCAGCCAAGCGTGGGCGAGCACAGATACG. Its protein is CASSQAWASTDT. The whole CDR3 protein reads CASSQAWASTDTQYF.

The CDR3 sequence: CASSPPSRGEEKLFF. Partial CDR3 DNA: TGTGCCAGCTCACCACCGAGCAGGGGGGAGGAAAAA. This chain connects TRBV18 to TRBJ1-4, with TRBD1 matching 7 bases. The read stops 3 residues short of the end of the CDR3; the missing end is completed from the germline J gene. Trimming took 0 bases from V and 8 from J; bases not matched to a gene: 6. The germline CDR1 and CDR2 sequences are KGHSH and LQKENI. This CDR3 spans 15 amino acids.

As concerns this clone: The CDR3 end lies 3 residues beyond the end of the read and is filled in from the germline J gene. The genes are TRBV6-2 or TRBV6-3 and TRBJ1-1; D is perhaps TRBD1 (5 bases). V dropped 4 bases and J dropped 2 bases, with 11 bases sitting between them. This CDR3 region has 14 residues. Germline CDR1 and CDR2: MNHEY and SVGEGT. The CDR3 is CASSSAGVNTEAFF. Incomplete CDR3 DNA: TGTGCCAGCAGTTCGGCGGGGGTAAACACTGAA.

As to this clone: The read ends 3 residues early relative to the CDR3; the germline J gene fills the gap. The rearrangement links TRBV7-3 to TRBJ2-1, with D perhaps matching TRBD1 or TRBD2 (5 bases each). Trimming removed 3 bases from V and 5 bases from J, with 11 bases in between. The CDR3 sequence is 14 residues long. The germline V gene encodes CDR1 SGHTA and CDR2 FQGTGA. The CDR3 bases that were read are TGTGCCAGCAGCTTTAGGGGAGAGAACAATGAG. It yields the protein CASSFRGENNE. The full CDR3 is CASSFRGENNEQFF. The entire variable domain, with the rest obtained from reference TRBV7-3 and TRBJ2-1, is as follows: GAGVSQTPSNKVTEKGKYVELRCDPISGHTALYWYRQSLGQGPEFLIYFQGTGAADDSGLPNDRFFAVRPEGSVSTLKIQRTERGDSAVYLCASSFRGENNEQFFGPGTRLTVL.

Comments on this clone: The CDR3 end falls 3 residues outside the read, so it is completed with the germline J gene. The V gene is TRBV23-1, the J gene TRBJ1-1; a possible D gene is TRBD1 (6 bases). TRBV23-1 belongs to the ORF category, with a function that is uncertain. CDR3 length equals 16 residues. Trimming shortened V by 6 bases and J by 0 bases, and 17 bases separated the two germline ends. Incomplete CDR3 DNA: TGCGCCAGCAGCTCCCGGACAGCCTGCTTGAACACTGAA. Its translation is CASSSRTACLNTE. The whole CDR3 sequence is CASSSRTACLNTEAFF.

Comment on this clone: The read gets to within 3 residues of the CDR3 end, and the germline J gene fills in the rest. The chain couples TRBV20-1 to TRBJ2-1; 7 nucleotides line up with TRBD2. This CDR3 has 14 residues. The ends lost 2 bases at V and 5 bases at J; junction bases unmatched: 6. The V gene's germline CDR1 is DFQATT and CDR2 SNEGSKA (reference sequence). CDR3 loop: CSARMPSGNNEQFF. The part of the CDR3 DNA that was read is TGCAGTGCTAGAATGCCCAGCGGGAACAATGAG.

Comment on this clone: The read ends 3 residues before the CDR3 terminus; that terminus is restored from the germline J gene. The J gene is TRBJ1-1, the V gene TRBV7-9, with a weak D call TRBD1 (5 bases). Germline V gene data show CDR1 as SEHNR and CDR2 as FQNEAQ (reference sequence). V was shortened by 6 bases and J by 5 bases, with 16 bases between the two germline ends. This CDR3 is built from 14 residues. The sequenced CDR3 bases are TGTGCCAGCAGTACCCCAGGGCGTGAGACTGAA. Its protein is CASSTPGRETE. The whole CDR3 protein reads CASSTPGRETEAFF.

As regards this clone: The observed sequence ends 3 residues before the CDR3 terminus, with the missing tail filled in from the germline J gene. The V and J genes are TRBV7-2 and TRBJ2-7, with 7 positions matching TRBD2. In germline, CDR1 is SGHTA, CDR2 FQGNSA. V was clipped by 0 bases and J by 1 base; unmatched bases: 3. CDR3 length: 15 residues. CDR3 DNA (partial): TGTGCCAGCAGCTTAGCACCAGCGGGGTCCTACGAG. Its protein is CASSLAPAGSYE. The entire CDR3 reads CASSLAPAGSYEQYF.